This T cell receptor beta chain comes out of a study of HIV-infected patients and healthy controls. Study-wide results and caveats: Diversity differences between study cohorts were not due to their slight age and sex differences. In healthy controls, MAIT alpha CDR3s were common; in HIV+ repertoires, severely depleted. HIV-infected repertoires had significantly higher mean Gini indices than controls, possibly reflecting oligoclonality.

Whole blood was used without fractionation, so all unsorted peripheral T cells were included. By share, this clonotype counts as medium-sized. Its antigen is unknown. About 550 ng RNA was reverse transcribed with alpha and beta constant-region primers. Separate chain-specific third strand synthesis with multiplexing indices produced the alpha and beta libraries. The cDNA received a 5' RACE adapter containing a random hexamer plus an SP2 sequencing primer site. TCRdb called the 5' RACE reads again in MiXCR, with one record for every CDR3 protein. The profile shows 8,500 to 11,000 distinct CDR3 sequences, roughly 8% of them singletons. The CDR3 totals 13 residues. Per the germline V gene, CDR1 is MNHEY and CDR2 is SMNVEV (reference sequence). Trimming stripped 7 bases from V and 9 bases from J, with 18 bases between.

The gene calls are TRBV27 and TRBJ1-1; a possible D gene is TRBD1 (5 bases). Sequenced material: blood. The sequence was obtained from an adult in good health. CDR3 protein: CASKPGPGSKAFF. In DNA, the CDR3 is TGTGCCAGCAAACCAGGGCCCGGTAGCAAAGCTTTCTTT.